The clone carrying this T cell receptor (beta chain) has ten or more counts. As yet, its antigen is unknown. TCR beta CDR3 region amplification was performed from RNA transcripts. Researchers ran a first-round RT-PCR on the TCR CDR3 using the HTBI primer set. TCRdb ran MiXCR on the multiplex PCR reads and lists one entry per CDR3 protein. Of 95,000 to 110,000 distinct CDR3 sequences detected, approximately 50% appear once; the ten largest clones hold approximately 24%. These data are taken from a study of T cells in Graves' hyperthyroidism and ophthalmopathy. General study findings and limits: In the blood, most expanded thyroid clonotypes above 0.001 appeared as well. A median around 5.9 months before onset, the model predicted ophthalmopathy.

Patients aged 18 to 65 with hyperthyroidism were newly diagnosed, with duration under 2 months. Germline V gene sequence: CDR1 SGHRS, CDR2 YFSETQ. V lost 5 bases, J lost 7 bases, and 18 bases lay in between. The CDR3 sequence is 15 residues long. This clonotype originated in a man aged 40-55 years with Graves' hyperthyroidism. The V call is TRBV5-1, the J call TRBJ1-4; D gene ambiguous. The sequenced material came from blood. CDR3 sequence: CASRMVPSGSEKLFF. The CDR3 region has the DNA TGCGCCAGCAGAATGGTCCCTAGCGGTAGTGAAAAACTGTTTTTT.